These 18 T cell receptor beta chains share one sample of origin, sequenced in a study of early stage breast cancer tumors. Sequencing was performed with immunoSEQ multiplex PCR; in TCRdb, only in-frame clones are kept and a portion is missing. Among about 51,000 clones listed, 78% were seen once. Sequenced input: blood. These receptors all stem from a person aged 35 to 50 with breast cancer.

This clone was found once. The chain employs TRBV10-3 and TRBJ2-7, with TRBD1 as a possible D gene (5 bases). The CDR3 length is 17 residues. Trimming pared 6 bases from V and 0 bases from J, leaving 21 bases between. Germline lookup yields CDR1 ENHRY and CDR2 SYGVKD. The CDR3 DNA sequence: TGTGCCATCAGCCACTCAGGGAAGGGGTCAAGCTCCTACGAGCAGTACTTC. This sequence encodes CAISHSGKGSSSYEQYF.

The rearrangement uses TRBV4-1 and TRBJ2-7; D possibly corresponds to TRBD2 (6 bases). Germline CDR1 is MGHRA and CDR2 is YSYEKL. This CDR3 contains 15 residues. V lost 3 bases to trimming and J lost 2 bases, with 14 bases between them. Here the CDR3 reads CASSQGPGSPYEQYF. As DNA, the CDR3 is TGCGCCAGCAGCCAGGGTCCCGGGAGTCCCTACGAGCAGTACTTC.

The rearrangement joins TRBV7-8 to TRBJ2-5; the match to TRBD2 covers 9 bases. Germline loops: CDR1 SGHVS, CDR2 FQNEAQ. CDR3 length: 15 amino acids. Germline trimming cut 7 bases from V and 7 bases from J; bases unmatched to any gene: 13. The CDR3 region has the DNA TGTGCCAGCACCGCGGGAGGGCCTACTGTTGGGACCCAGTACTTC. This codes for CASTAGGPTVGTQYF.

The chain uses TRBV5-1 and TRBJ1-2, with D perhaps TRBD1 (6 bases). V shed 0 bases and J shed 4 bases, with 10 bases lying between them. The CDR3 extends over 14 amino acids. Germline V CDR1 and CDR2: SGHRS, YFSETQ. CDR3 sequence: CASSLVQGTYGYTF. As DNA, the CDR3 is TGCGCCAGCAGCTTGGTCCAGGGGACCTATGGCTACACCTTC. Variable domain in full (rest from reference TRBV5-1 and TRBJ1-2): KAGVTQTPRYLIKTRGQQVTLSCSPISGHRSVSWYQQTPGQGLQFLFEYFSETQRNKGNFPGRFSGRQFSNSRSEMNVSTLELGDSALYLCASSLVQGTYGYTFGSGTRLTVV.

This rearrangement joins TRBV19 to TRBJ2-2; D assignment may be TRBD1 or TRBD2 (5 bases each). Per germline, CDR1 LNHDA and CDR2 SQIVND (reference sequence). The V end lost 3 bases, the J end lost 6 bases, and 17 bases lay between the germline ends. The CDR3 is 16 amino acids. The CDR3 is CASSIFRDQVSGELFF. The CDR3 nucleotides read TGTGCCAGTAGTATCTTCCGGGACCAGGTATCCGGGGAGCTGTTTTTT.

In its sample, this clone was seen a few times. The genes are TRBV19 and TRBJ1-2, with D tentatively TRBD1 (6 bases). V dropped 6 bases and J dropped 4 bases, with 15 bases sitting between them. The germline V gene has CDR1 LNHDA and CDR2 SQIVND (reference sequence). The CDR3 spans 14 residues. Here the CDR3 DNA reads TGTGCCAGTAGCTCGGACAGTTGGACCTATGGCTACACCTTC. Amino acid sequence: CASSSDSWTYGYTF.

The chain has TRBV5-5 and TRBJ1-2; 8 bases align to TRBD1. The ends lost 0 bases at V and 0 bases at J; junction bases unmatched: 4. CDR3 length: 16 residues. Germline loops: CDR1 SGHKS, CDR2 YYEKEE (reference sequence). The CDR3 is CASSLVGTGSNYGYTF. DNA for the CDR3: TGTGCCAGCAGCTTGGTGGGGACAGGATCTAACTATGGCTACACCTTC.

For the CDR3, the DNA is TGTGCCAGCAGGGGACTGAGCACAGATACGCAGTATTTT. This gives the protein CASRGLSTDTQYF. The gene calls are TRBV6-5 and TRBJ2-3, with TRBD2 as a possible D gene (6 bases). The length of the CDR3 is 13 residues. V was trimmed by 6 bases and J by 0 bases, leaving 7 bases between them. Germline V gives CDR1 MNHEY, CDR2 SVGAGI.

The V gene is TRBV10-3, the J gene TRBJ2-7, with D unresolved. Trimming stripped 0 bases from V and 7 bases from J, with 4 bases between. Germline lookup yields CDR1 ENHRY and CDR2 SYGVKD. The CDR3 contains 11 residues. CDR3 bases: TGTGCCATCAGTGAGTCGGGTGAGCAGTACTTC. Translated: CAISESGEQYF.

The genes are TRBV4-1 and TRBJ2-7; 7 bases map to TRBD1. The CDR3 covers 16 residues. Trimming took 2 bases from V and 2 from J; bases not matched to a gene: 9. Germline CDR1 is MGHRA and CDR2 is YSYEKL. In DNA, the CDR3 is TGCGCCAGCAGCCAAATTCCGGGACAGTATACCTACGAGCAGTACTTC. Amino acid sequence: CASSQIPGQYTYEQYF.

The chain links TRBV5-1 to TRBJ1-3; a weak D match, TRBD1 (5 bases). The CDR3 runs to 13 residues. Deletions cut 5 bases from V and 0 bases from J, with 6 bases between. Germline assignment: CDR1 SGHRS and CDR2 YFSETQ. CDR3 nucleotides: TGCGCCAGCAGAACAGGCTCTGGAAACACCATATATTTT. Encoded protein: CASRTGSGNTIYF.

V and J are TRBV9 and TRBJ1-3; 7 bases are shared with TRBD1. CDR1 and CDR2 (germline): SGDLS, YYNGEE. Losses at the gene ends were 3 bases for V and 2 bases for J; bases not matched to a gene: 5. The length of the CDR3 is 15 residues. For the CDR3, the DNA is TGTGCCAGCAGCGGACAGGGAAGAGCTGGAAACACCATATATTTT. Protein sequence: CASSGQGRAGNTIYF.

This chain links TRBV29-1 with TRBJ1-4; D is possibly TRBD1 (6 bases). The CDR3 is made up of 13 amino acids. Trimming shortened V by 1 base and J by 8 bases, and 11 bases separated the two germline ends. Germline CDR1 is SQVTM and CDR2 is ANQGSEA. CDR3 DNA: TGCAGCGTTGAAGGACCTCAGGGGGAAAAACTGTTTTTT. Translation gives CSVEGPQGEKLFF.

The rearrangement links TRBV19 to TRBJ1-2; D not resolved. This CDR3 has 14 amino acids. In germline, CDR1 is LNHDA, CDR2 SQIVND (reference sequence). Trimming took off 0 bases at V and 5 bases at J, with 10 bases between the two ends. CDR3 region: CASSIDLALYGYTF. The CDR3 bases are TGTGCCAGTAGTATAGATCTGGCACTGTATGGCTACACCTTC.

Written as DNA, the CDR3 is TGCGCCAGCAGCGCGGGTGTCTCTGGAAACACCATATATTTT. This translates into CASSAGVSGNTIYF. The V and J genes are TRBV5-1 and TRBJ1-3; D unresolved. This CDR3 is 14 amino acids long. V gave up 4 bases and J gave up 0 bases, with 8 bases separating them. The V gene's germline CDR1 is SGHRS and CDR2 YFSETQ.

The rearrangement links TRBV2 to TRBJ2-7; unclear D gene. V dropped 8 bases and J dropped 6 bases, with 17 bases sitting between them. The CDR3 loop spans 13 amino acids. Germline CDR1 is SNHLY and CDR2 is FYNNEI. In DNA form, the CDR3 reads TGTGCCAGCTCCAACGGGCAGGATGGCGAGCAGTACTTC. The encoded protein is CASSNGQDGEQYF.

The chain carries TRBV5-1 and TRBJ2-5; 16 bases line up with TRBD2. The germline gives CDR1 SGHRS, CDR2 YFSETQ. V gave up 4 bases and J gave up 2 bases; unmatched junction bases: 8. The CDR3 spans 18 residues. The CDR3 here is CASSLGTSGRVVQETQYF. As DNA, the CDR3 is TGCGCCAGCAGCCTCGGGACTAGCGGGAGGGTGGTTCAAGAGACCCAGTACTTC.

This chain links TRBV7-6 with TRBJ1-4, with D uncertain. V was cut by 2 bases and J by 8 bases, with 3 bases left in between. Germline loops: CDR1 SGHVS, CDR2 FNYEAQ. This CDR3 has 11 residues. CDR3 residues: CASSLQEKLFF. The CDR3 DNA is TGTGCCAGCAGCTTACAGGAAAAACTGTTTTTT.